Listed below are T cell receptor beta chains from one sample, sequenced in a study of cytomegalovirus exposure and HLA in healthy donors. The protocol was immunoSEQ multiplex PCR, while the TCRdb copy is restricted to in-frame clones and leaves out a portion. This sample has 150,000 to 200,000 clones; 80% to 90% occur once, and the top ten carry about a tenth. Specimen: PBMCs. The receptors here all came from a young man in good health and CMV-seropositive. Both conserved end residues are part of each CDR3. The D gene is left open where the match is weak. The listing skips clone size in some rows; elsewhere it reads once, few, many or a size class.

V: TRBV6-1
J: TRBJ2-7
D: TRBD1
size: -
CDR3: CAIPGQGSYEQYF
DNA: TGTGCCATACCGGGACAGGGCTCCTACGAGCAGTACTTC

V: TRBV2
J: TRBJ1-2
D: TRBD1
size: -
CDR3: CASRQGDFYGYTF
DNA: TGTGCCAGCCGACAGGGGGATTTCTATGGCTACACCTTC

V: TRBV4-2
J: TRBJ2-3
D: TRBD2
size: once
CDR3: CASSSNGLAGTDTQYF
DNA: TGTGCCAGCAGCTCTAACGGACTAGCGGGGACAGATACGCAGTATTTT

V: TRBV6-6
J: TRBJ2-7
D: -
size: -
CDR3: CASSPGQGFSYEQYF
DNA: TGTGCCAGCAGCCCCGGGCAGGGATTCTCCTACGAGCAGTACTTC

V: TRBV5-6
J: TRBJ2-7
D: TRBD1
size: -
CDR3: CASNRDRGLNEQYF
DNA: TGTGCCAGCAACCGGGACAGGGGGCTCAACGAGCAGTACTTC

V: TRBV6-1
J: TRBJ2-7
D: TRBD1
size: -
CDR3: CASSETTGAGYEQYF
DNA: TGTGCCAGCAGTGAAACAACAGGGGCCGGATACGAGCAGTACTTC

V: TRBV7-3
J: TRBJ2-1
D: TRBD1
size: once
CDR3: CASSLSPGGPFLEQFF
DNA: TGTGCCAGCAGCTTAAGTCCAGGGGGCCCCTTTCTAGAGCAGTTCTTC

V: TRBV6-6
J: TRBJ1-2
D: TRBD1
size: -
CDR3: CASSSRDRAIYGYTF
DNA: TGTGCCAGCAGCTCCCGGGACAGGGCCATCTATGGCTACACCTTC

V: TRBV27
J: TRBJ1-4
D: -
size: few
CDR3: CASSFVGNEKLFF
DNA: TGTGCCAGCAGTTTTGTCGGGAATGAAAAACTGTTTTTT

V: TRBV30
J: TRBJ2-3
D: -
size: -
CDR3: CAWAIAARQYF
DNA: TGTGCCTGGGCCATAGCGGCACGGCAGTATTTT

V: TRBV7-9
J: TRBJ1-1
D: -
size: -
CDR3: CSSSVLPGQNTEAFF
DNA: TGTTCCAGCAGCGTATTACCGGGACAGAACACTGAAGCTTTCTTT

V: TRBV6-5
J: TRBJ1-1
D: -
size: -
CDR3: CASSSLDTEAFF
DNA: TGTGCCAGCAGTTCCTTAGATACTGAAGCTTTCTTT

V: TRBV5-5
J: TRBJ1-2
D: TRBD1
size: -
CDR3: CASSFRQGSGYTF
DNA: TGTGCCAGCAGCTTTCGACAGGGCTCTGGCTACACCTTC

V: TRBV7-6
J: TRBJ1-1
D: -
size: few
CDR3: CASSSGVGTEAFF
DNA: TGTGCCAGCAGCTCAGGGGTGGGCACTGAAGCTTTCTTT

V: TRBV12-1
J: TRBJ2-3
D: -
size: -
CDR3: CASSFLAGALTDTQYF
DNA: TGTGCCAGCAGCTTTTTAGCGGGGGCCCTCACAGATACGCAGTATTTT

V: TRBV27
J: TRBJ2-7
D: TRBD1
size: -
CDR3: CASSADRGASYEQYF
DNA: TGTGCCAGCAGTGCCGACAGGGGGGCTTCCTACGAGCAGTACTTC

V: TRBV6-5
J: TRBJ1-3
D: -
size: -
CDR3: CASSYSQGSGNTIYF
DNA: TGTGCCAGCAGTTACTCGCAGGGCTCTGGAAACACCATATATTTT

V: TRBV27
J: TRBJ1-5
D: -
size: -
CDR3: CASGPVQASNQPQHF
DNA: TGTGCCAGCGGCCCCGTACAGGCTAGCAATCAGCCCCAGCATTTT

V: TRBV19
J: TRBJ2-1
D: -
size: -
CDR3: CASSSGGLGNEQFF
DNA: TGTGCCAGTAGTAGTGGGGGGTTGGGGAATGAGCAGTTCTTC

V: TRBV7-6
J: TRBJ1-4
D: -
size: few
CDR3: CASSLSRDRLFF
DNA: TGTGCCAGCAGCTTATCGCGGGATCGTCTGTTTTTT

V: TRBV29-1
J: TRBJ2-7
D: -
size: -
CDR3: CSVPKRGFGYEQYF
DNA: TGCAGCGTGCCCAAACGGGGATTCGGCTACGAGCAGTACTTC

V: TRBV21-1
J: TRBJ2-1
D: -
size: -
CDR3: CASSHLRRLAGVLNGDNEQFF
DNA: TGTGCCAGCAGCCACTTACGTCGACTAGCGGGGGTTCTTAATGGCGACAATGAGCAGTTCTTC

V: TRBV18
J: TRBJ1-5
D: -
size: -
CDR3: CASSPQSHSGTLPAQPQHF
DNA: TGTGCCAGCTCACCGCAAAGCCACTCCGGGACTCTTCCCGCGCAGCCCCAGCATTTT

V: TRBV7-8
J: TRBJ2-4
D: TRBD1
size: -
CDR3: CASSSTGTEKNIQYF
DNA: TGTGCCAGCAGCTCGACCGGGACAGAGAAAAACATTCAGTACTTC

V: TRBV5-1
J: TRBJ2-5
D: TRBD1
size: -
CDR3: CASSLGPRQGAVRETQYF
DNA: TGCGCCAGCAGCTTGGGCCCCCGACAGGGGGCGGTTCGAGAGACCCAGTACTTC

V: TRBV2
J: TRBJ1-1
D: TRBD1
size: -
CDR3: CASSGQGVPAFF
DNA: TGTGCCAGCAGCGGACAGGGAGTCCCGGCTTTCTTT

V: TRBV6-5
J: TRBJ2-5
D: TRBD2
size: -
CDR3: CASTSGEETQYF
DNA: TGTGCCAGCACAAGCGGGGAAGAGACCCAGTACTTC

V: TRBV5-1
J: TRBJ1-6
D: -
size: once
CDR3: CASSPDGDSPLHF
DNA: TGCGCCAGCAGCCCCGACGGGGATTCACCCCTCCACTTT

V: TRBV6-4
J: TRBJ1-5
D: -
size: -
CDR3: CASSEYAGRDDQPQHF
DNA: TGTGCCAGCAGTGAGTACGCAGGGAGGGATGATCAGCCCCAGCATTTT

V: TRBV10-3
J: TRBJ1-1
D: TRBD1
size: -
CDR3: CAISESKRGQGPRASTEAFF
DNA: TGTGCCATCAGTGAGTCCAAGAGGGGACAGGGCCCTAGGGCGAGCACTGAAGCTTTCTTT

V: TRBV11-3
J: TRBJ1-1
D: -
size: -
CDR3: CASSFKNTEAFF
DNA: TGTGCCAGCAGCTTCAAGAACACTGAAGCTTTCTTT

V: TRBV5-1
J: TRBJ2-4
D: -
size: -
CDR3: CASSSVPAGVSLRGKNIQYF
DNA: TGCGCCAGCAGCTCGGTGCCGGCAGGGGTGAGCCTTCGGGGCAAAAACATTCAGTACTTC